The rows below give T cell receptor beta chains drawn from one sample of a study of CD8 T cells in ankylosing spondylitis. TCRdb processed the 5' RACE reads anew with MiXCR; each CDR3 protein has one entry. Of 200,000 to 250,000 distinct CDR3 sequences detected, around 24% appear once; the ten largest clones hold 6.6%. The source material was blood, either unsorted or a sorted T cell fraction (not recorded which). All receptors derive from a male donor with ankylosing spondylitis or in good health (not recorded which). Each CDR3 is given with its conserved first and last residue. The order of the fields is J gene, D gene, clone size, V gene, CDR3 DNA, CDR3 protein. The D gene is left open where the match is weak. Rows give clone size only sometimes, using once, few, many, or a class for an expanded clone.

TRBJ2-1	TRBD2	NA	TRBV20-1	TGCTGTGCTAGAGGAGGGACTAGCGGGAGGGCCGATGAGCAGTTCTTC	CCARGGTSGRADEQFF
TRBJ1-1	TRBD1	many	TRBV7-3	TGTGCCAGCAGCTTAAACCCCGGGACAGGGTTTACGGACTTT	CASSLNPGTGFTDF
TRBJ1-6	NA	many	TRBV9	TGTGCCAGCAGCGTAGCTACGGGACCCTATAATTCACCCCTCCACTTT	CASSVATGPYNSPLHF
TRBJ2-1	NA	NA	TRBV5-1	TGCGCCAGCAGCTCGACTCCTAGCTCCTACAATGAGCAGTTCTTC	CASSSTPSSYNEQFF
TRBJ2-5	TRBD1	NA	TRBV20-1	TGCAGTGCTAGAGACGGGACAGGGGGCCGGGAGACCCAGTACTTC	CSARDGTGGRETQYF
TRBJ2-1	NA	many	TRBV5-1	TGCGCCAGCAGCTTGGTGGTCTCCATCTACAATGAGCAGTTCTTC	CASSLVVSIYNEQFF
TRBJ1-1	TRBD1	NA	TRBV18	TGTGCCAGCTCACCCAACTCCGGACAGGTTCTTTTCACTGAAGCTTTCTTT	CASSPNSGQVLFTEAFF
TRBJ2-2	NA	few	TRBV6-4	TGTGCCAGCAGTCTTAACAGGGAAGGGGTCACCGGGGAGCTGTTTTTT	CASSLNREGVTGELFF
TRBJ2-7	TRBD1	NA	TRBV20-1	TGCAGTGCTAGAGGAGGACAGGGTTCCCACGAGCAGTACTTC	CSARGGQGSHEQYF
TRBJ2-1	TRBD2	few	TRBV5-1	TGCGCCAGCAGCTGGACTAGCGTTAGCAATGAGCAGTTCTTC	CASSWTSVSNEQFF
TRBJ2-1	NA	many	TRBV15	TGTGCCACCAGCAGACGGAGGGGGTCGTGGGACGGGTATGAGCAGTTCTTC	CATSRRRGSWDGYEQFF
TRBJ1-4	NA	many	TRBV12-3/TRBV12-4	TGTGCCAGCAGTTTCAACCGGGAAAAACTGTTTTTT	CASSFNREKLFF
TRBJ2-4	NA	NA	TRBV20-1	TGCAGTGCTAGAGAATCAATAGCCAAAAACATTCAGTACTTC	CSARESIAKNIQYF
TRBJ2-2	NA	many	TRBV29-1	TGCAGCGTTGAAGGGGGGACCGGGGAGCTGTTTTTT	CSVEGGTGELFF
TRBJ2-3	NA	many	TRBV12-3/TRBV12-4	TGTCCCAGCAGTTTTACAGATACGCAGTATTTT	CPSSFTDTQYF
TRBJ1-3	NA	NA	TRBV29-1	TGCAGCCTTTCCAACGATGGAAACACCATATATTTT	CSLSNDGNTIYF
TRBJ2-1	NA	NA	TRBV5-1	TGCGCCAGCAGCCCGTGGGGGGCCTACAATGAGCAGTTCTTC	CASSPWGAYNEQFF
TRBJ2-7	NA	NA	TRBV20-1	TGCAGTGCTAGAGGGAAACTAGCTAACTACGAGCAGTACTTC	CSARGKLANYEQYF
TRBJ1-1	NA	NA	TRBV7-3	TGTGCCAGCAGCCCATATAACGGGAACCCTGAAGCTTTCTTT	CASSPYNGNPEAFF
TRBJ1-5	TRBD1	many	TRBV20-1	TGCAGTGCTAGCCCTGCCGGACAGGGGGCCTATCAGCCCCAGCATTTT	CSASPAGQGAYQPQHF
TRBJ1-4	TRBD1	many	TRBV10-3	TGTGCCAGTACAGGGGGGACTAATGAAAAACTGTTTTTT	CASTGGTNEKLFF
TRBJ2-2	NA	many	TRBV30	TGTGCCTGGAGTGCCCGTTGGGGCGGGGAGCTGTTTTTT	CAWSARWGGELFF
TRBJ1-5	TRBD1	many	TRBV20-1	TGCAGTGCTAGAACAGGGGGCAATCAGCCCCAGCATTTT	CSARTGGNQPQHF
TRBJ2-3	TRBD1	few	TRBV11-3	TGTGCCAGCACACATCAGGGGGCGCGGGATCCCACAGATACGCAGTATTTT	CASTHQGARDPTDTQYF
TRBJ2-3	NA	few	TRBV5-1	TGCGCCAGCAGCTTAGGTAACAGGGAGGCTCCAGATACGCAGTATTTT	CASSLGNREAPDTQYF
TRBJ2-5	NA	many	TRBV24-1	TGTGCCACCAGTCCATGGGGAAAACAAGAGACCCAGTACTTC	CATSPWGKQETQYF
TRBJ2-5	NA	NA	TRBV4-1	TGCGCCAGCAGCCACGACAGGGCAGGAGGGTACCAAGAGACCCAGTACTTC	CASSHDRAGGYQETQYF
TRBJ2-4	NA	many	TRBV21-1	TGTGCCAGCAGCCGGAACGGACTAGCCAAAAACATTCAGTACTTC	CASSRNGLAKNIQYF
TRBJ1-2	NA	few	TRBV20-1	TGCAGTGCAAACTATGGATATGGCTACACCTTC	CSANYGYGYTF
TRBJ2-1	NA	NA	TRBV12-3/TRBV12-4	TGTGCCAGCAGTTTGAGGCCGGATGAGCAGTTCTTC	CASSLRPDEQFF
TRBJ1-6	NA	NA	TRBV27	TGTGCCAGCAGTTTATCGGCCAGGGGAAATAATTCACCCCTCCACTTT	CASSLSARGNNSPLHF
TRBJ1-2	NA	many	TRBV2	TGTGCCAGCACCAAACGGGGTCCACAGAGCTCTAACTATGGCTACACCTTC	CASTKRGPQSSNYGYTF
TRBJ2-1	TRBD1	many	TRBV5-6	TGTGCCAGCACCTTAGCGGGGTCCGGGACAGGGGCCCACAATGAGCAGTTCTTC	CASTLAGSGTGAHNEQFF
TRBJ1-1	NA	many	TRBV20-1	TGCAGTGCTAGAGTATCCGGGAACACTGAAGCTTTCTTT	CSARVSGNTEAFF
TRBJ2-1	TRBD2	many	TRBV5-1	TGCGCCAGCAGCCGTAGCGGGAGCCTCCCCAATGAGCAGTTCTTC	CASSRSGSLPNEQFF
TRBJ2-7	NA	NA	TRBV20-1	TGCAGTGCTATATCATTCGGAGGCAGCACCTACGAGCAGTACTTC	CSAISFGGSTYEQYF
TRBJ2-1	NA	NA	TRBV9	TGTGCCAGCAGCGTAGGGGGCCTCACCTCCGAGCAGTTCTTC	CASSVGGLTSEQFF
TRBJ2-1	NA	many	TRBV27	TGTGCCAGTCGAGCGAACAATGAGCAGTTCTTC	CASRANNEQFF
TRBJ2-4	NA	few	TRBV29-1	TGCAGCGTTGAGGACGGGGCCAAAAACATTCAGTACTTC	CSVEDGAKNIQYF
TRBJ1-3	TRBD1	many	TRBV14	TGTGCCAGCAGCCAAGGCCCGGGACAGGGGGCGGTTTACGGAAACACCATATATTTT	CASSQGPGQGAVYGNTIYF
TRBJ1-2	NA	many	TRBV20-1	TGCAGTGCTTCAGACACGCCCGGGCGGGGCTACACCTTC	CSASDTPGRGYTF
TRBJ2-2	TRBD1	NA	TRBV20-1	TGCAGTGCTTATACAGGGGCCGGGGAGCTGTTTTTT	CSAYTGAGELFF
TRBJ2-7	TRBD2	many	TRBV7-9	TGTGCCAGCAGCCCCCCGGGGGGCTCCTACGAGCAGTACTTC	CASSPPGGSYEQYF
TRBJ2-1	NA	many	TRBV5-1	TGCGCCAGCAGCTTGGGCGGGGCGCCCCTCTACAATGAGCAGTTCTTC	CASSLGGAPLYNEQFF
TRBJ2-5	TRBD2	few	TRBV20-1	TGCAGTGCTAGGACTAGCGGGGCGCAAGAGACCCAGTACTTC	CSARTSGAQETQYF
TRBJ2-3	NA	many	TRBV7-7	TGTGCTAGCAGCTTAGCGGTTACAGATACGCAGTATTTT	CASSLAVTDTQYF
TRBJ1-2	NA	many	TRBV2	TGTGCCAGCAGTGATGAGGGACGGTTCTCTGGGGGCTACACCTTC	CASSDEGRFSGGYTF
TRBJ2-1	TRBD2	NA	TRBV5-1	TGCGCCAGCAGCTTGGTGGCGGGAGGTTACTACAATGAGCAGTTCTTC	CASSLVAGGYYNEQFF
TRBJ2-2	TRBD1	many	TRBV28	TGTGCCAGCAGTTTATCCCGGACAGGGGTCACCGGGGAGCTGTTTTTT	CASSLSRTGVTGELFF
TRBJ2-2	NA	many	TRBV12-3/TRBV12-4	TGTGCCAGCAGTTTACGACTATCTACGAACACCGGGGAGCTGTTTTTT	CASSLRLSTNTGELFF
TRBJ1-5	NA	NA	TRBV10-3	TGTGCCATCAGCCGGGACGCTAGCAATCAGCCCCAGCATTTT	CAISRDASNQPQHF
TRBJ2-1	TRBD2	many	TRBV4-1	TGCGCCAGCAGCCAGGCCGGGACTAGCGGGAGCGGTTACTACAATGAGCAGTTCTTC	CASSQAGTSGSGYYNEQFF
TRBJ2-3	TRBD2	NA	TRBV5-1	TGCGCCAGCAGCCTCACTAGCGGGAGTAGCACAGATACGCAGTATTTT	CASSLTSGSSTDTQYF
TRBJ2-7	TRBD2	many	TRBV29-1	TGCAGCGTTGAAGGAGCGCAGACTAGCGGGGTCTCCTACGAGCAGTACTTC	CSVEGAQTSGVSYEQYF
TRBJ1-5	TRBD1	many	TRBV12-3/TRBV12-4	TGTGCCAGCAGCCTACAGGGGGTTGGTCAGCCCCAGCATTTT	CASSLQGVGQPQHF